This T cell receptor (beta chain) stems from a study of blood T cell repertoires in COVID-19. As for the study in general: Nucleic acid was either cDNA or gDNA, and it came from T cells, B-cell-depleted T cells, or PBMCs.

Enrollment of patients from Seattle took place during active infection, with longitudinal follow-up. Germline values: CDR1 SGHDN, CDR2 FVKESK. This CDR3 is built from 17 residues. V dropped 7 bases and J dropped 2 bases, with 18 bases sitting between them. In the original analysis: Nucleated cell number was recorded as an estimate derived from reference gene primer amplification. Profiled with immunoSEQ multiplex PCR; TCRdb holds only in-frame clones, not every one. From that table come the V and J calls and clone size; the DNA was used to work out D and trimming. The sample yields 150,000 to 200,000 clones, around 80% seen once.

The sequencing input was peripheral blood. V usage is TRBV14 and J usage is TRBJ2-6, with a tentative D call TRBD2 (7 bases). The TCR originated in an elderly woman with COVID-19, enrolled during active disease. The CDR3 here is CASTPPGGATGANVLTF. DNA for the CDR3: TGTGCCAGCACCCCCCCGGGGGGCGCGACTGGGGCCAACGTCCTGACTTTC.